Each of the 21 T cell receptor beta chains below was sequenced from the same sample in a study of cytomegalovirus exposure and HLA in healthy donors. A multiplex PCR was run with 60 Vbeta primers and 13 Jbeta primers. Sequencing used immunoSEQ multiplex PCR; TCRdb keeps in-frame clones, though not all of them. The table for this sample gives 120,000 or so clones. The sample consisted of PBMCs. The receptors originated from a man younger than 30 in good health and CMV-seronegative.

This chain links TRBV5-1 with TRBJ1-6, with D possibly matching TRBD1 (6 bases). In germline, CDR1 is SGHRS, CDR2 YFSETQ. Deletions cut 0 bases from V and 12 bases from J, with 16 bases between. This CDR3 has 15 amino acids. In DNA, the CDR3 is TGCGCCAGCAGCTTGGCACAGGGTGGAGCCGGACCCCTCCACTTT. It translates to CASSLAQGGAGPLHF. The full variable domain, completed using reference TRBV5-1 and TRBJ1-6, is KAGVTQTPRYLIKTRGQQVTLSCSPISGHRSVSWYQQTPGQGLQFLFEYFSETQRNKGNFPGRFSGRQFSNSRSEMNVSTLELGDSALYLCASSLAQGGAGPLHFGNGTRLTVT.

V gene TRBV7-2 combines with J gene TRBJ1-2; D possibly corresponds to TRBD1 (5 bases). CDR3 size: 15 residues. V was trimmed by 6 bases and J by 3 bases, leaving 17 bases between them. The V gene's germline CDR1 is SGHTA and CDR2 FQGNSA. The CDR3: CASRQTVTRDYGYTF. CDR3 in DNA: TGTGCCAGCAGACAGACAGTCACCCGAGACTATGGCTACACCTTC.

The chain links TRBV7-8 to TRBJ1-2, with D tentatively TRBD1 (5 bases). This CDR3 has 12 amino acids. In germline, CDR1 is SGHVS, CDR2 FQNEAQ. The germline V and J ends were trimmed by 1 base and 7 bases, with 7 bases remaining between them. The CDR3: CASSLERGGYTF. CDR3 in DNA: TGTGCCAGCAGCTTAGAAAGGGGTGGCTACACCTTC.

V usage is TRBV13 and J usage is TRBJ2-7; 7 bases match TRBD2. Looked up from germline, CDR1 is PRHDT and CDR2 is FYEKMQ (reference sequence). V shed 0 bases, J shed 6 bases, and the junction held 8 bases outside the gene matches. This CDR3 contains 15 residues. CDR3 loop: CASSLGASGGPEQYF. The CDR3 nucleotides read TGTGCCAGCAGCTTAGGGGCTAGCGGCGGACCCGAGCAGTACTTC.

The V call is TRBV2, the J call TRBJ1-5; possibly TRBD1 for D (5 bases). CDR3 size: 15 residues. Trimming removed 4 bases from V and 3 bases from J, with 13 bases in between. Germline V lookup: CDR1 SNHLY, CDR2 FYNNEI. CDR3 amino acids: CASSVRGVVNQPQHF. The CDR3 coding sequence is TGTGCCAGCAGTGTAAGGGGTGTAGTCAATCAGCCCCAGCATTTT.

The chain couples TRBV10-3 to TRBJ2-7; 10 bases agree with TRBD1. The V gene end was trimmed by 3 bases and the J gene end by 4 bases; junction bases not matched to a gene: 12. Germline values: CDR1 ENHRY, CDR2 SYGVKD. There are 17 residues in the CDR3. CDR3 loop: CAISEARGDRGQYEQYF. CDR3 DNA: TGTGCCATCAGTGAAGCAAGAGGAGACAGGGGGCAATACGAGCAGTACTTC.

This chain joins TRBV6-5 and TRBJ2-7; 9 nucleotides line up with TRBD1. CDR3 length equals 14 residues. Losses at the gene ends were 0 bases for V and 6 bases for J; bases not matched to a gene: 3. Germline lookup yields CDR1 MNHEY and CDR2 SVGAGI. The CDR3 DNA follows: TGTGCCAGCAGTTACTCGACAGGGGGTGTCGAGCAGTACTTC. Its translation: CASSYSTGGVEQYF.

The CDR3 sequence is CASTLGQFTGNTIYF. The CDR3 nucleotides are TGTGCCAGCACCCTGGGACAGTTTACTGGAAACACCATATATTTT. The chain has TRBV6-6 and TRBJ1-3; 7 bases map to TRBD1. The germline CDR1 and CDR2 sequences are MNHNY and SVGAGI (reference sequence). The CDR3 runs to 15 residues. J was trimmed by 2 bases and V by 7 bases; bases with no gene match: 8.

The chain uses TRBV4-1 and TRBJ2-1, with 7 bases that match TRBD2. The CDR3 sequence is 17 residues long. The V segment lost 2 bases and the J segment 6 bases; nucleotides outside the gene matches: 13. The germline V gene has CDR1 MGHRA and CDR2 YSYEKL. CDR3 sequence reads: CASSQSGGGEGSNEQFF. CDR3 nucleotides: TGCGCCAGCAGCCAATCCGGCGGAGGGGAGGGGAGCAATGAGCAGTTCTTC.

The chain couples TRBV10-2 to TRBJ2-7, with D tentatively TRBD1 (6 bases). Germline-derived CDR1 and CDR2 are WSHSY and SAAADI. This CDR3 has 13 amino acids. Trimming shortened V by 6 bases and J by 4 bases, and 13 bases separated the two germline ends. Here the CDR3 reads CASSVGQTYEQYF. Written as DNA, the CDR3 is TGCGCCAGCAGCGTAGGACAGACGTACGAGCAGTACTTC.

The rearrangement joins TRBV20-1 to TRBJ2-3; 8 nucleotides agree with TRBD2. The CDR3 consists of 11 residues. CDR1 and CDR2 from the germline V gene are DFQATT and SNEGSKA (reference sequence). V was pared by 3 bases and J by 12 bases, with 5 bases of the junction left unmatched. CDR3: CSARTSARQYF. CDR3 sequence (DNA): TGCAGTGCTAGGACTAGCGCCCGTCAGTATTTT.

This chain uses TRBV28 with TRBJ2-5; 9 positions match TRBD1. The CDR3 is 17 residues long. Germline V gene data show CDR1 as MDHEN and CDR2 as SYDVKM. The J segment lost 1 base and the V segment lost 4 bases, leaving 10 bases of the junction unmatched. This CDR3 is CASSSFGTGPLQETQYF. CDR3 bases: TGTGCCAGCAGTTCGTTTGGGACAGGGCCGCTCCAAGAGACCCAGTACTTC.

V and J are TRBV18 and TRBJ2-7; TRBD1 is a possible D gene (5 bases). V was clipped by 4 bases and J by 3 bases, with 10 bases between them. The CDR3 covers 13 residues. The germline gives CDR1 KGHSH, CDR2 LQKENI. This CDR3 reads CASSHRQFYEQYF. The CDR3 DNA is TGTGCCAGCTCACACCGACAGTTCTACGAGCAGTACTTC. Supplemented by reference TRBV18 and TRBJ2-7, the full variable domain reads NAGVMQNPRHLVRRRGQEARLRCSPMKGHSHVYWYRQLPEEGLKFMVYLQKENIIDESGMPKERFSAEFPKEGPSILRIQQVVRGDSAAYFCASSHRQFYEQYFGPGTRLTVT.

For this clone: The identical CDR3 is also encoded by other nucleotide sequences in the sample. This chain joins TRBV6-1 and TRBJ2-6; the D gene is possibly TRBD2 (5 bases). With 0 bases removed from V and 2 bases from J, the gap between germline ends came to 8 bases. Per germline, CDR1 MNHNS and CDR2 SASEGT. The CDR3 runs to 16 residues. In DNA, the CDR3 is TGTGCCAGCAGTGAAGCGCACGGGGCTGGGGCCAACGTCCTGACTTTC. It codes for CASSEAHGAGANVLTF.

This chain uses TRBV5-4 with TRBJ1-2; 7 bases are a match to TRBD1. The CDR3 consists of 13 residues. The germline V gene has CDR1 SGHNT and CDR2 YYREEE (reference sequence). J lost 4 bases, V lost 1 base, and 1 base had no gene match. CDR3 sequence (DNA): TGTGCCAGCAGCTTGCGGGACAGCTATGGCTACACCTTC. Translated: CASSLRDSYGYTF.

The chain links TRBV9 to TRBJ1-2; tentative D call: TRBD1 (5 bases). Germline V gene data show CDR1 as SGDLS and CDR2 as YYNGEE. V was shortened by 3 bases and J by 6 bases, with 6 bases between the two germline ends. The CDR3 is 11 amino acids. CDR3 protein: CASSARDGYTF. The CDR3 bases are TGTGCCAGCAGCGCCAGGGATGGCTACACCTTC.

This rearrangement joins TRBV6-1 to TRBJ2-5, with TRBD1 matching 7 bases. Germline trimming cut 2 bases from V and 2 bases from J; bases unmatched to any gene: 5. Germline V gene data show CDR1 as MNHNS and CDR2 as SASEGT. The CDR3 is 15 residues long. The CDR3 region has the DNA TGTGCCAGCAGTGAAAACAGGGGTAGGCAAGAGACCCAGTACTTC. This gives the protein CASSENRGRQETQYF.

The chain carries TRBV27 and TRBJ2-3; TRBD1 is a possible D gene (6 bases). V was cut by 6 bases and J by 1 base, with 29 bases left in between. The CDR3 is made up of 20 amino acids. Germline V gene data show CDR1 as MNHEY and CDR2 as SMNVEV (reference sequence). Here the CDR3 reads CASSHYPGARLNPGTDTQYF. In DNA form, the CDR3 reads TGTGCCAGCAGCCACTACCCAGGGGCCCGACTAAACCCCGGCACAGATACGCAGTATTTT.

CDR3 sequence: CASSQDQGSYGYTF. For the CDR3, the DNA is TGCGCCAGCAGCCAAGATCAAGGGAGCTATGGCTACACCTTC. J is TRBJ1-2 and V is TRBV4-1; D remains unclear. The CDR3 spans 14 residues. Trimming cost V 0 bases and J 4 bases, with 9 bases left between them. Germline loops: CDR1 MGHRA, CDR2 YSYEKL.

As DNA, the CDR3 is TGTGCCACCACGGAGGGAGGGAGGAGTGAAGCTTTCTTT. Translation gives CATTEGGRSEAFF. This chain links TRBV28 with TRBJ1-1; D not certain. V lost 10 bases, J lost 7 bases, and 19 bases lay in between. Germline CDR1 MDHEN, CDR2 SYDVKM. This CDR3 is 13 amino acids long.

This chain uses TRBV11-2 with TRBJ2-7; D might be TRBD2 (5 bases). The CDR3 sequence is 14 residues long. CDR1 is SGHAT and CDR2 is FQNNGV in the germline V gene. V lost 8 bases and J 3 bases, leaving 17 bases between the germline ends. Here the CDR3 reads CASALVRNNYEQYF. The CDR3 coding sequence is TGTGCCAGCGCACTAGTGCGGAACAACTACGAGCAGTACTTC.